This T cell receptor (beta chain) was sequenced during a study of blood T cell repertoires in COVID-19. Background on the study: Researchers got acute and convalescent COVID-19 samples from the United States, Italy and Spain. PBMCs, B-cell-depleted T cells, or T cells were the source of the cDNA or gDNA that made up the material.

Original processing methods: Estimates of nucleated cell counts were drawn from the amplification of reference gene primers. TCRdb's copy holds only in-frame clones and misses some; the assay was immunoSEQ multiplex PCR. Clone size and the V and J calls come from that table; the DNA yielded D and trimming. The data hold approximately 100,000 clones, with around 82% observed a single time. Sequencing used peripheral blood. This TCR derives from a man aged 55-75 years with acute or convalescent COVID-19.

CDR3: CASSLGGGGTLEQYF. DNA of the CDR3: TGTGCCAGCAGCTTAGGGGGCGGGGGGACCCTCGAGCAGTACTTC. This rearrangement joins TRBV11-2 to TRBJ2-7, with 8 bases lining up with TRBD2. V lost 1 base, J lost 6 bases, and 8 bases stayed unmatched. The CDR3 is 15 residues long. CDR1 is SGHAT, CDR2 FQNNGV, per germline. Complete variable domain (other parts from reference TRBV11-2 and TRBJ2-7): EAGVAQSPRYKIIEKRQSVAFWCNPISGHATLYWYQQILGQGPKLLIQFQNNGVVDDSQLPKDRFSAERLKGVDSTLKIQPAKLEDSAVYLCASSLGGGGTLEQYFGPGTRLTVT.